These 10 T cell receptor beta chains were all obtained from the same sample, sequenced in a study of CXCR3-negative and CXCR3-positive naive CD8 T cells (dated by TCRdb to the late 2010s). The data were produced on a NextSeq 550. The Human TCR Profiling Kit (MiLaboratory) was used to prepare UMI-labeled 5' RACE TRB cDNA libraries. Based on TCRdb reprocessing of the reads, there is one entry per CDR3 protein sequence, and DNA is missing. The sample's table covers some 8,700 distinct CDR3 sequences. The ten largest make up about 1.1% of the sample. The sample taken for sequencing was naive CXCR3- CD8+ T cells from blood. The cell subset or site label here, explained by the study, means: CD45RO-CCR7+CD27+CD95- naive CD8+ T cells lacking CXCR3 (TNR3-). The source of these receptors is a human donor in good health. Some clones in this sample may be carry-over from other donors' samples.

This clonotype is labeled medium-sized based on frequency. V is TRBV6-2 or TRBV6-3 and J is TRBJ1-1; the D gene TCRdb calls, TRBD1, cannot be checked with no DNA. The CDR3 is 16 residues long. Germline V gene data show CDR1 as MNHEY and CDR2 as SVGEGT. The CDR3 protein is CASSYIPFGGDTEAFF.

This chain uses TRBV7-3 with TRBJ2-3; TCRdb gives TRBD2 as the D gene, but with no DNA this cannot be confirmed. Germline V lookup: CDR1 SGHTA, CDR2 FQGTGA. The CDR3 sequence is 12 residues long. The CDR3 is CASSFEGDTQYF.

This chain connects TRBV12-3 or TRBV12-4 to TRBJ2-2; no DNA is available, so the TRBD2 call from TCRdb remains unchecked. The CDR3 spans 15 residues. The CDR3 region is CASSWTSGNTGELFF.

In terms of frequency, this clonotype is medium-sized. The rearrangement joins TRBV4-1 to TRBJ1-4; absent DNA, TCRdb's TRBD1 call cannot be checked. Germline V lookup: CDR1 MGHRA, CDR2 YSYEKL. CDR3 length equals 15 residues. CDR3: CASSQAWQGAEKLFF.

The chain couples TRBV5-1 to TRBJ2-5; TCRdb's assignment of TRBD1 cannot be checked, as there is no DNA. Germline V CDR1 and CDR2: SGHRS, YFSETQ. The CDR3 covers 16 residues. CDR3 region: CASSPRGTVGPETQYF.

The chain links TRBV4-1 to TRBJ2-3. Germline CDR1 MGHRA, CDR2 YSYEKL. The CDR3 consists of 15 residues. Here the CDR3 reads CASSQVSSGTDTQYF.

This clonotype is classed as medium-sized by frequency. The rearrangement uses TRBV20-1 and TRBJ2-1; TCRdb's D call of TRBD2 is untestable without DNA. The CDR3 spans 16 residues. In germline, CDR1 is DFQATT, CDR2 SNEGSKA (reference sequence). The chain's CDR3 is CSAIGNRDYLRDEQFF.

Frequency places this clonotype as medium-sized (0.01 to 0.1%). The chain is built from TRBV29-1 and TRBJ2-1; TCRdb calls TRBD1, which cannot be checked without DNA. The CDR3 runs 15 residues. Germline V CDR1 and CDR2: SQVTM, ANQGSEA. CDR3: CSVDPSGTGGVEQFF.

The chain employs TRBV5-1 and TRBJ2-7; TCRdb designates TRBD2, a call that cannot be tested without DNA. CDR3 length: 16 residues. The germline V gene encodes CDR1 SGHRS and CDR2 YFSETQ. This CDR3 is CASSLVGGAPTKEQYF.

The genes are TRBV5-6 and TRBJ2-1. CDR3 length: 11 residues. From germline, CDR1 is SGHDT and CDR2 YYEEEE. CDR3 protein: CASSQLSEQFF.